These 23 T cell receptor beta chains were sequenced from one sample in a study of blood T cell repertoires in COVID-19. Assay: immunoSEQ multiplex PCR; the TCRdb copy retains only in-frame clones and omits some. The data hold 150,000 or so clones, with around 89% observed a single time. The specimen sequenced was peripheral blood. Every receptor here comes from a man aged 45-60 years with acute or convalescent COVID-19.

V usage is TRBV11-2 and J usage is TRBJ2-7, with TRBD2 matching over 7 bases. V lost 5 bases and J lost 2; bases outside the gene matches: 6. The CDR3 is 14 amino acids. Germline V gives CDR1 SGHAT, CDR2 FQNNGV. CDR3 in amino acids: CASSPYSGPYEQYF. The CDR3 region has the DNA TGTGCCAGCAGCCCCTATAGCGGGCCCTACGAGCAGTACTTC.

The chain couples TRBV18 to TRBJ1-5, with D maybe TRBD1 (5 bases). V dropped 4 bases and J dropped 7 bases, with 14 bases sitting between them. Germline V gives CDR1 KGHSH, CDR2 LQKENI. This CDR3 contains 14 residues. The CDR3, as DNA: TGTGCCAGCTCACTCGGCAGGGAAGGCCAGCCCCAGCATTTT. Its protein is CASSLGREGQPQHF.

The chain is built from TRBV18 and TRBJ2-1, with D tentatively TRBD2 (6 bases). The V gene's germline CDR1 is KGHSH and CDR2 LQKENI. V was shortened by 6 bases and J by 5 bases, with 20 bases between the two germline ends. This CDR3 region has 16 residues. The CDR3 DNA sequence: TGTGCCAGCTCCCTTACAAGTCCGGGGGTTGACAATGAGCAGTTCTTC. It yields the protein CASSLTSPGVDNEQFF. Full variable domain (rest looked up from reference TRBV18 and TRBJ2-1): NAGVMQNPRHLVRRRGQEARLRCSPMKGHSHVYWYRQLPEEGLKFMVYLQKENIIDESGMPKERFSAEFPKEGPSILRIQQVVRGDSAAYFCASSLTSPGVDNEQFFGPGTRLTVL.

The V and J genes are TRBV18 and TRBJ1-2; D is unresolved. V lost 2 bases, J lost 0 bases, and 10 bases lay in between. Germline V CDR1 and CDR2: KGHSH, LQKENI. There are 15 residues in the CDR3. DNA of the CDR3: TGTGCCAGCTCACCATCGTCGAGAGCTAACTATGGCTACACCTTC. It codes for CASSPSSRANYGYTF.

The rearrangement joins TRBV18 to TRBJ1-6, with D possibly matching TRBD1 (5 bases). The CDR3 length is 14 residues. CDR1 KGHSH and CDR2 LQKENI come from the germline V gene. V gave up 0 bases and J gave up 9 bases, with 9 bases separating them. The CDR3 region is CASSPPQGGSPLHF. The CDR3 DNA follows: TGTGCCAGCTCACCACCTCAGGGTGGTTCACCCCTCCACTTT.

V and J are TRBV5-1 and TRBJ1-6; D might be TRBD1 (5 bases). This CDR3 spans 13 amino acids. The V end was cut by 5 bases, the J end by 6 bases, with 9 bases between. Germline V lookup: CDR1 SGHRS, CDR2 YFSETQ. CDR3 DNA: TGCGCCAGCAGAAGACAGTCTAATTCACCCCTCCACTTT. It is translated as CASRRQSNSPLHF.

The CDR3 loop reads CASSLVGEYYEQYF. The CDR3 DNA is TGCGCCAGCAGCTTGGTTGGGGAGTACTACGAGCAGTACTTC. The rearrangement joins TRBV5-1 to TRBJ2-7, with D perhaps matching TRBD2 (5 bases). The V and J ends lost 0 bases and 3 bases respectively, with 10 bases between them. CDR1 is SGHRS, CDR2 YFSETQ, per germline. CDR3 length: 14 residues.

The genes are TRBV5-5 and TRBJ1-1, with 9 bases lining up with TRBD1. The V and J ends lost 4 bases and 0 bases, in that order; junction bases with no gene match: 13. The germline CDR1 and CDR2 sequences are SGHKS and YYEKEE (reference sequence). The CDR3 is 18 amino acids. CDR3 coding DNA: TGTGCCAGCAGCACCGGGACAGGGCAATACCGTTTGAACACTGAAGCTTTCTTT. This sequence encodes CASSTGTGQYRLNTEAFF.

The V and J genes are TRBV9 and TRBJ2-3, with 12 bases lining up with TRBD2. This CDR3 contains 16 residues. The germline V gene has CDR1 SGDLS and CDR2 YYNGEE. V lost 0 bases and J lost 5; bases outside the gene matches: 4. The CDR3 region has the DNA TGTGCCAGCAGCGTAGTTTCGGGACTAGCGGGAGATACGCAGTATTTT. It yields the protein CASSVVSGLAGDTQYF.

This chain joins TRBV9 and TRBJ2-7; 9 positions match TRBD1. Germline V gene data show CDR1 as SGDLS and CDR2 as YYNGEE. The CDR3 is made up of 18 amino acids. J was trimmed by 5 bases and V by 3 bases; bases with no gene match: 18. The CDR3 here is CASSARTGAGSPPDEQYF. The CDR3 bases are TGTGCCAGCAGCGCGCGGACAGGGGCAGGCTCCCCGCCCGACGAGCAGTACTTC.

This clone was detected a few times. This chain uses TRBV4-2 with TRBJ2-7; 9 bases are a match to TRBD1. The CDR3 is 15 amino acids. The J segment lost 3 bases and the V segment lost 3 bases, leaving 6 bases of the junction unmatched. Germline V gene data show CDR1 as LGHNA and CDR2 as YNFKEQ. CDR3 in DNA: TGTGCCAGCAGCCAGACCGGGACAGGGATCTACGAGCAGTACTTC. Amino acids: CASSQTGTGIYEQYF.

CDR3 nucleotide sequence: TGTGCCAGCAGCTTAGTCCCCCCCGGACAGGGGGGTGAAAAACTGTTTTTT. This codes for CASSLVPPGQGGEKLFF. The chain couples TRBV7-2 to TRBJ1-4, with 10 bases that match TRBD1. Trimming at V came to 1 base and at J to 7 bases, leaving 9 bases not matched to a gene. This CDR3 has 17 amino acids. Germline assignment: CDR1 SGHTA and CDR2 FQGNSA. Full variable domain (remainder filled in from reference TRBV7-2 and TRBJ1-4): GAGVSQSPSNKVTEKGKDVELRCDPISGHTALYWYRQSLGQGLEFLIYFQGNSAPDKSGLPSDRFSAERTGGSVSTLTIQRTQQEDSAVYLCASSLVPPGQGGEKLFFGSGTQLSVL.

The chain is built from TRBV27 and TRBJ2-2; 8 bases are a match to TRBD1. The germline CDR1 and CDR2 sequences are MNHEY and SMNVEV (reference sequence). The V and J ends lost 0 bases and 4 bases, in that order; junction bases with no gene match: 13. The CDR3 contains 19 residues. CDR3 in DNA: TGTGCCAGCAGTTTATCGAATCAGGGGGCGATACGTCTCACCGGGGAGCTGTTTTTT. This codes for CASSLSNQGAIRLTGELFF.

In DNA, the CDR3 is TGTGCCAGCACCCCAAGGTTCAGGGCCCACGAGCAGTACTTC. Its protein is CASTPRFRAHEQYF. The chain couples TRBV3-1 (or the pseudogene TRBV3-2) to TRBJ2-7; possibly TRBD1 for D (5 bases). Deletions cut 7 bases from V and 5 bases from J, with 18 bases between. The germline V gene has CDR1 LGHDT and CDR2 YNNKEL (reference sequence). This CDR3 has 14 residues.

CDR3 sequence reads: CASSLGTGGNEQFF. The DNA for the CDR3 is TGTGCCAGCAGTTTAGGAACAGGGGGGAATGAGCAGTTCTTC. V gene TRBV27 combines with J gene TRBJ2-1; 8 bases agree with TRBD1. This CDR3 comprises 14 residues. With V trimmed by 2 bases and J by 7 bases, 4 bases remained unmatched. Germline CDR1 reads MNHEY; CDR2 reads SMNVEV (reference sequence).

V is TRBV2 and J is TRBJ1-6; D gene uncertain. V was pared by 5 bases and J by 10 bases, with 18 bases between. The CDR3 runs 15 residues. Germline V gene lookup returns CDR1 SNHLY and CDR2 FYNNEI. The CDR3 region has the DNA TGTGCCAGCAGTCGGGGTTTAGTACGGGGATCACCCCTCCACTTT. This codes for CASSRGLVRGSPLHF. The whole variable domain, filled in from reference TRBV2 and TRBJ1-6, reads EPEVTQTPSHQVTQMGQEVILRCVPISNHLYFYWYRQILGQKVEFLVSFYNNEISEKSEIFDDQFSVERPDGSNFTLKIRSTKLEDSAMYFCASSRGLVRGSPLHFGNGTRLTVT.

The J gene is TRBJ2-1, the V gene TRBV5-1; 10 positions agree with TRBD1. The CDR3 loop spans 15 amino acids. Losses at the gene ends were 0 bases for V and 3 bases for J; bases not matched to a gene: 0. The germline gives CDR1 SGHRS, CDR2 YFSETQ. The chain's CDR3 is CASSLGTGGYNEQFF. In nucleotides, the CDR3 is TGCGCCAGCAGCTTGGGGACAGGGGGCTACAATGAGCAGTTCTTC.

The chain couples TRBV5-1 to TRBJ2-2, with a possible D match to TRBD1 (6 bases). Trimming took off 4 bases at V and 1 base at J, with 14 bases between the two ends. CDR3 length: 16 residues. Germline lookup yields CDR1 SGHRS and CDR2 YFSETQ. The CDR3 here is CASSHNPGQNTGELFF. CDR3 nucleotide sequence: TGCGCCAGCAGCCATAACCCGGGACAGAACACCGGGGAGCTGTTTTTT.

V usage is TRBV2 and J usage is TRBJ1-1; D possibly corresponds to TRBD1 (6 bases). The length of the CDR3 is 14 residues. V gave up 8 bases and J gave up 1 base, with 14 bases separating them. Germline V lookup: CDR1 SNHLY, CDR2 FYNNEI. DNA of the CDR3: TGTGCCAGCCTAACACAGGGCCGGAACACTGAAGCTTTCTTT. Translating gives CASLTQGRNTEAFF.

J is TRBJ2-5 and V is TRBV7-2; maybe TRBD2 (6 bases). The V gene's germline CDR1 is SGHTA and CDR2 FQGNSA. V lost 3 bases to trimming and J lost 5 bases, with 16 bases between them. There are 15 residues in the CDR3. In DNA, the CDR3 is TGTGCCAGCAGCTTGGTCGGGAGTTTTGGGGAGACCCAGTACTTC. It translates to CASSLVGSFGETQYF.

This clone has only one observation. The rearrangement links TRBV5-6 to TRBJ1-4, with D possibly matching TRBD1 (5 bases). V was shortened by 2 bases and J by 8 bases, with 10 bases between the two germline ends. The CDR3 sequence is 13 residues long. CDR1 is SGHDT, CDR2 YYEEEE, per germline. The CDR3 DNA is TGTGCCAGCAGCTTTGACCACAGGGAAAAACTGTTTTTT. This encodes CASSFDHREKLFF. The full variable domain, completed using reference TRBV5-6 and TRBJ1-4, is DAGVTQSPTHLIKTRGQQVTLRCSPKSGHDTVSWYQQALGQGPQFIFQYYEEEERQRGNFPDRFSGHQFPNYSSELNVNALLLGDSALYLCASSFDHREKLFFGSGTQLSVL.

The chain joins TRBV5-1 to TRBJ1-1; D call uncertain. The germline V gene encodes CDR1 SGHRS and CDR2 YFSETQ. Trimming cost V 0 bases and J 4 bases, with 13 bases left between them. There are 15 residues in the CDR3. The CDR3 sequence: CASSLELSGITEAFF. The CDR3 DNA reads TGCGCCAGCAGCTTGGAACTTTCCGGGATCACTGAAGCTTTCTTT.

The gene calls are TRBV27 and TRBJ2-7, with D unclear. CDR1 and CDR2 (germline): MNHEY, SMNVEV (reference sequence). The CDR3 runs to 15 residues. Trimming stripped 7 bases from V and 3 bases from J, with 19 bases between. CDR3 region: CASTRSGLTYYEQYF. The CDR3 DNA sequence: TGTGCCAGCACCCGGTCAGGCCTAACGTACTACGAGCAGTACTTC.